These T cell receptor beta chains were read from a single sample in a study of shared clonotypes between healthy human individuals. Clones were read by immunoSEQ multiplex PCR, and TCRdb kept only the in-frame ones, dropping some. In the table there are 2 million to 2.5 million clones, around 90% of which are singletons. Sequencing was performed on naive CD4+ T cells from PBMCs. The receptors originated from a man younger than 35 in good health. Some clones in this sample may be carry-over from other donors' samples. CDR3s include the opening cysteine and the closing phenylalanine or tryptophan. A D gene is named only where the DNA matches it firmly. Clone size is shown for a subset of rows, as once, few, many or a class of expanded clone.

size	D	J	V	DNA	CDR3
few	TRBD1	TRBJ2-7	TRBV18	TGTGCCAGCTCATCCGTTACAGGGGAACTCCCCTACGAGCAGTACTTC	CASSSVTGELPYEQYF
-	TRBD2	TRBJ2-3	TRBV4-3	TGCGCCAGCAGCCAAGACTTACGAAGGACTAGCGGGACTGCAGATACGCAGTATTTT	CASSQDLRRTSGTADTQYF
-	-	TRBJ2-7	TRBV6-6	TGTGCCAGCAGTTCCCAACTGGGAAACTACGAGCAGTACTTC	CASSSQLGNYEQYF
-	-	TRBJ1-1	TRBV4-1	TGCGCCAGCAGCCAAGATTGGGGGGTCATGTACACTGAAGCTTTCTTT	CASSQDWGVMYTEAFF
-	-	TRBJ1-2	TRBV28	TGTGCCAGCAGTTTAGCCGGGGGGGACTATGGCTACACCTTC	CASSLAGGDYGYTF
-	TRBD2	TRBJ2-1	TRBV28	TGTGCCAGCAGCCCTGGACTAGTGGGGGTTTGGGAGCAGTTCTTC	CASSPGLVGVWEQFF
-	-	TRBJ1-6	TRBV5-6	TGTGCCAGCAGCTTGTGGGGGATCACTTCACCCCTCCACTTT	CASSLWGITSPLHF
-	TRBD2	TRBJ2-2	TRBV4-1	TGCGCCAGCAGCCACTTCGGGACTAGCGGGAGGGCCTACACCGGGGAGCTGTTTTTT	CASSHFGTSGRAYTGELFF
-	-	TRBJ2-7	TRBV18	TGTGCCAGCTCAGAGGGACGGTCCTCCTACGAGCAGTACTTC	CASSEGRSSYEQYF
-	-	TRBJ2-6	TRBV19	TGTGCCAGTAGTATAGAAGGGGGTCGGGGGGCCAACGTCCTGACTTTC	CASSIEGGRGANVLTF
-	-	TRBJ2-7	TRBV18	TGTGCCAGCTCACCACCGCTAGGGGGTCTATCCTACGAGCAGTACTTC	CASSPPLGGLSYEQYF
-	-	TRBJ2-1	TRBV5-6	TGTGCCAGCAGCTTGGACATCTATGAGCAGTTCTTC	CASSLDIYEQFF
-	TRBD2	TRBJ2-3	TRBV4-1	TGCGCCAGCAGCCAGGCTAGCGGGAGGGCCGTGGATACGCAGTATTTT	CASSQASGRAVDTQYF
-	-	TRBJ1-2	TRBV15	TGTGCCACCAGCAGGGGGGGAGGGAACGGCTACACCTTC	CATSRGGGNGYTF
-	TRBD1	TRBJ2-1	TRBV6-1	TGTGCCAGCAGTGCCGGACAGGTGATATTCTTC	CASSAGQVIFF
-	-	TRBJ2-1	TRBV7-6	TGTGCCAGCAGCTCGCTCCCTAGGCGGGGCCAAAACTACAATGAGCAGTTCTTC	CASSSLPRRGQNYNEQFF
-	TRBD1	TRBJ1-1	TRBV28	TGTGCCAGCAGTTTCTTTTTCGTAGGTTCAGGGGGCGCGACGAATGAAGCTTTCTTT	CASSFFFVGSGGATNEAFF
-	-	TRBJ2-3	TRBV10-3	TGTGCCATCAGGAGGGGCGGGGAGGGCACAGATACGCAGTATTTT	CAIRRGGEGTDTQYF
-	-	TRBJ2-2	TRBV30	TGTGCCTGGTCTTACAGGGCCCCTCGTGGAGAGCTGTTTTTT	CAWSYRAPRGELFF
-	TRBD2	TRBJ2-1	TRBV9	TGTGCCAGCAGCGCGACTAGCGGGCGCTCCTACAATGAGCAGTTCTTC	CASSATSGRSYNEQFF
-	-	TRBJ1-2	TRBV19	TGTGCCAGTAGTATAGTGAGGGCAGGGAAGGCGTTGAGGAACTATGGCTACACCTTC	CASSIVRAGKALRNYGYTF
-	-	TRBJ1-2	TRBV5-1	TGCGCCAGCAGCTTGGCGATCCGGGGAAATGGCTACACCTTC	CASSLAIRGNGYTF
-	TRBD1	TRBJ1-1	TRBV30	TGTGCCTGGGCCTCCAGGGGGAATACTGAAGCTTTCTTT	CAWASRGNTEAFF
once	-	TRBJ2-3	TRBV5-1	TGCGCCAGCAGCCTGAGATCCAGGGGGACTTACACAGATACGCAGTATTTT	CASSLRSRGTYTDTQYF
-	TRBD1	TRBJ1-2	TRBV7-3	TGTGCCAGCAGCTTAACCGGACAGGGCTTGGGCTATGGCTACACCTTC	CASSLTGQGLGYGYTF
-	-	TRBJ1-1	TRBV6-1	TGTGCCAGCACCAGGAACACTGAAGCTTTCTTT	CASTRNTEAFF
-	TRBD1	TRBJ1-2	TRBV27	TGTGCCAGCAGCTCTAAGACAGGGTTTGGCTATGGCTACACCTTC	CASSSKTGFGYGYTF
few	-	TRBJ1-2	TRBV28	TGTGCCAGCAGGCCGATAGACGGGGCTTTCTATGGCTACACCTTC	CASRPIDGAFYGYTF
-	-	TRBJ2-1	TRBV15	TGTGCCACCAGCCGAGATGAGGGTGAGCAGTTCTTC	CATSRDEGEQFF
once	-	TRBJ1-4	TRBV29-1	TGCAGCGTTGGACAGCCGTTAAGGGAAAAACTGTTTTTT	CSVGQPLREKLFF
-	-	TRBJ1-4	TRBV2	TGTGCCAGCAGTTACCGGGATCCCACCCTCACTAGTGAAAAACTGTTTTTT	CASSYRDPTLTSEKLFF
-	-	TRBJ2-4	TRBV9	TGTGCCAGCAGCGTAGGTGGTTGGCGTAGCATTCAGTACTTC	CASSVGGWRSIQYF
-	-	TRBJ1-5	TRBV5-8	TGTGCCAGCAGCTTCGGGCAGTATAGCAATCAGCCCCAGCATTTT	CASSFGQYSNQPQHF
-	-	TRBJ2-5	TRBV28	TGTGCCAGCAGACGGGAGACCCAGTACTTC	CASRRETQYF
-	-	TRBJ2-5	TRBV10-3	TGTGCCATCAGTGAGGAAACCTTAGGGGCCCAGTACTTC	CAISEETLGAQYF
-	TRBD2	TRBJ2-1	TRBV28	TGTGCCAGCAGTTTCGGGACTAGCGGGAATGTGGGGGGCAATGAGCAGTTCTTC	CASSFGTSGNVGGNEQFF
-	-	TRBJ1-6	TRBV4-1	TGCGCCAGCAGCCAAGTGCGGGATTCACCCCTCCACTTT	CASSQVRDSPLHF
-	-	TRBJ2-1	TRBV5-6	TGTGCCAGCAGCGGACTACCCCCTTTTAGTGAGCAGTTCTTC	CASSGLPPFSEQFF
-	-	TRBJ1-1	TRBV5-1	TGCGCCAGCAGCTTGGGAGGGGAGAGCACTGAAGCTTTCTTT	CASSLGGESTEAFF
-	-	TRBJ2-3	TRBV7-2	TGTGCCAGCAGCTTAGAAGGAGCACCCGAGGGGCGGGCAGATACGCAGTATTTT	CASSLEGAPEGRADTQYF
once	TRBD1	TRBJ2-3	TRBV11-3	TGTGCCAGCAGTTCCGGACAGGGCGGCACAGATACGCAGTATTTT	CASSSGQGGTDTQYF
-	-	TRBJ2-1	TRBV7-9	TGTGCCAGCAGCTTATGGCAGGTCCCTAACAATGAGCAGTTCTTC	CASSLWQVPNNEQFF
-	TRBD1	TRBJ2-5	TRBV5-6	TGTGCCAGCAGCTTCCCGGACAGGGGGCGCCGAGAGACCCAGTACTTC	CASSFPDRGRRETQYF
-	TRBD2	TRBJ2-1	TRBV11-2	TGTGCCAGCAGCTCATGGGGGGGAGGGCCAAGGGAGCAGTTCTTC	CASSSWGGGPREQFF
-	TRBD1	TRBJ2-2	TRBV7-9	TGTGCCAGCAGCTTATCGCAGGGGGCGGACACCGGGGAGCTGTTTTTT	CASSLSQGADTGELFF
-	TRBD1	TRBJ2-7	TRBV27	TGTGCCAGCAGTCCCGGGACAGGGATTTACGAGCAGTACTTC	CASSPGTGIYEQYF
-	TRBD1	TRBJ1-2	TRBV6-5	TGTGCCAGCAGTTACTTACCCCCGGGACAGGGCTATGGCTACACCTTC	CASSYLPPGQGYGYTF
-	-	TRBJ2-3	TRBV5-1	TGCGCCAGCAGCTTGGGACAGTTCCCAGATACGCAGTATTTT	CASSLGQFPDTQYF
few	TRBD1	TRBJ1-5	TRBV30	TGTGCCTGGAGACAGGGGCCACAGCCCCAGCATTTT	CAWRQGPQPQHF
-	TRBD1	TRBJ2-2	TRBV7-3	TGTGCCAGCCGTCCTGGGACAGGGACGACCGGGGAGCTGTTTTTT	CASRPGTGTTGELFF
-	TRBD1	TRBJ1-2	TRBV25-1	TGTGCCAGCAGTGCTGGGACAGGGGGAGACTATGGCTACACCTTC	CASSAGTGGDYGYTF
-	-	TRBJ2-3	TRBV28	TGTGCCAGCAGTTCCGGCAGCACAGATACGCAGTATTTT	CASSSGSTDTQYF
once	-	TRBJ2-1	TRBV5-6	TGTGCCAGCAGCTTGGAAGTTAGCCCTAGCTCCTACAATGAGCAGTTCTTC	CASSLEVSPSSYNEQFF
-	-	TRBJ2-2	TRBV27	TGTGCCAGCAGTTTCCCGGGGGTCGCCGGGGAGCTGTTTTTT	CASSFPGVAGELFF
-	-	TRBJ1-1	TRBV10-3	TGTGCCACTCGACCGAACATGAACACTGAAGCTTTCTTT	CATRPNMNTEAFF
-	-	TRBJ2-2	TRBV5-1	TGCGCCAGCAGCGATTGGGGGGCGCTGAACACCGGGGAGCTGTTTTTT	CASSDWGALNTGELFF
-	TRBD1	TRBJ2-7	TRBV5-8	TGTGCCAGCAGCTCAAGGACAGGGTCGTCCGAGCAGTACTTC	CASSSRTGSSEQYF